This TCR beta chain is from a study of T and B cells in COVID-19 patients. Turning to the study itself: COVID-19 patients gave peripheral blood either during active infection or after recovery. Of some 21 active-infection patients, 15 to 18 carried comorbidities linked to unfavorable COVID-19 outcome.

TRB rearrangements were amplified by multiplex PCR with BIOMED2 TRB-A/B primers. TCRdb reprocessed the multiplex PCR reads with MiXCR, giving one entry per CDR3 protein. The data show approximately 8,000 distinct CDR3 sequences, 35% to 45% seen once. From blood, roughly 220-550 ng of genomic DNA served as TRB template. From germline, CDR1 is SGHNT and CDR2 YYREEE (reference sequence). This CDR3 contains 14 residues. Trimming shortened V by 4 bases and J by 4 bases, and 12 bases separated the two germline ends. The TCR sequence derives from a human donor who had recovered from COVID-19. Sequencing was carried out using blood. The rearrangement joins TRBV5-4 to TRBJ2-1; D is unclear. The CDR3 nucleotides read TGTGCCAGCAGCCGAAAACCAGGTTACAATGAGCAGTTCTTC. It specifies CASSRKPGYNEQFF.